This record covers a single T cell receptor beta chain. Antigen: not known. The sample is drawn from a study of cytomegalovirus exposure and HLA in healthy donors. Study observations and caveats: Earlier analysis yielded a pattern in which most TCR beta V segments were productive about 90% or about 30% of the time. It was in a later analysis that TCR association rates were seen to vary by HLA locus, highest for DRB1 and lowest for HLA-C.

Use of 60 Vbeta and 13 Jbeta primers characterized the PCR. Profiling relied on immunoSEQ multiplex PCR, and the TCRdb table lists in-frame clones only, not all of them. The sample records approximately 200,000 clones, about 85% being singletons. Germline V lookup: CDR1 SGHNT, CDR2 YYREEE (reference sequence). The ends lost 1 base at V and 8 bases at J; junction bases unmatched: 3. The CDR3 has 13 amino acids. Source material: PBMCs. The sequence was obtained from a human donor in good health. The chain joins TRBV5-4 to TRBJ2-4, with 7 bases identical to TRBD2. CDR3 in amino acids: CASSLSGNDIQYF. The DNA of the CDR3 is TGTGCCAGCAGCTTGAGCGGGAATGACATTCAGTACTTC.